These T cell receptor beta chains were read from a single sample in a study of technical replicates of blood from several donors. Sequencing used immunoSEQ multiplex PCR; TCRdb keeps in-frame clones, though not all of them. The sample yields more than 90,000 clones, about 95% seen once. Material for sequencing was T cells isolated from PBMCs. Receptors originate from a human donor in good health. Each CDR3 is given with its conserved first and last residue. The D gene is left open where the match is weak. Clone size appears in some rows only: once, few, many, or a class for an expanded clone.

TRBJ2-3 . TRBV6-1 . TGTGCCAGCAGTGAAGTCGTCAGGAGCACAGATACGCAGTATTTT CASSEVVRSTDTQYF
TRBJ2-7 . TRBV6-1 . TGTGCCAGCAAGGTCGGCAGGCAGGGAAGGAACGAGCAGTACTTC CASKVGRQGRNEQYF
TRBJ1-3 once TRBV5-1 TRBD1 TGCGCCAGCAGCTTTACAGGGGGCGAGGACACCATATATTTT CASSFTGGEDTIYF
TRBJ2-1 . TRBV5-1 TRBD1 TGCGCCAGCAGCTTGGAGCCCGGGACAGGAGGGTTAGGACAGTTCTTC CASSLEPGTGGLGQFF
TRBJ2-3 . TRBV5-4 . TGTGCCAGCAGCTATCAGGATACGCAGTATTTT CASSYQDTQYF
TRBJ1-1 once TRBV19 TRBD1 TGTGCCAGCCAAATTCTAGGACAGGGGGCCTACCCGAACACTGAAGCTTTCTTT CASQILGQGAYPNTEAFF
TRBJ1-2 . TRBV25-1 . TGTGCCAGCAGTGACTCGGACTATGGCTACACCTTC CASSDSDYGYTF
TRBJ2-1 . TRBV28 . TGTGCCAGCAGTTTCCCGAGGGAGTTACACAATGAGCAGTTCTTC CASSFPRELHNEQFF
TRBJ2-5 . TRBV10-1 TRBD1 TGCGCCAGCAGTGACAGGGGGCGAGAGACCCAGTACTTC CASSDRGRETQYF
TRBJ2-1 . TRBV18 . TGTGCCAGCTCACCACCCCAGGGGATGGGGAACAATGAGCAGTTCTTC CASSPPQGMGNNEQFF
TRBJ1-4 . TRBV29-1 . TGCAGCGCTCGGGGTGCTACTAATGAAAAACTGTTTTTT CSARGATNEKLFF
TRBJ1-5 few TRBV15 . TGTGCCACCAGCAAAGGGGACATTCAAAATCAGCCCCAGCATTTT CATSKGDIQNQPQHF
TRBJ1-2 . TRBV10-3 TRBD1 TGTGCCATCAGTGGGGGGACAGGGAGGGACTATGGCTACACCTTC CAISGGTGRDYGYTF
TRBJ2-7 . TRBV4-1 TRBD2 TGCGCCAGCAGCCAAGGTCCCCGCCTGCGGGAGATTCCCTACGAGCAGTACTTC CASSQGPRLREIPYEQYF
TRBJ2-3 once TRBV4-1 . TGCGCCAGCAGCCAAGGGGGCGTCAGCACAGATACGCAGTATTTT CASSQGGVSTDTQYF
TRBJ2-3 . TRBV4-2 . TGTGCCAGCACCCCCGAGAATGCAGATACGCAGTATTTT CASTPENADTQYF
TRBJ1-3 . TRBV19 . TGTGCCAGTAGTGACTACTTCGACCGATCCTCTGGAAACACCATATATTTT CASSDYFDRSSGNTIYF
TRBJ1-1 . TRBV27 . TGTGCCAGCAGCGGACATCGGAACACTGAAGCTTTCTTT CASSGHRNTEAFF
TRBJ1-5 . TRBV27 TRBD1 TGTGCCAGCAGTTTGGGGACAGGGGGCATTCAGCCCCAGCATTTT CASSLGTGGIQPQHF
TRBJ2-2 . TRBV4-1 . TGCGCCAGCAGCCAACAGTGGGGCGCCGGCACCGGGGAGCTGTTTTTT CASSQQWGAGTGELFF
TRBJ1-2 . TRBV19 . TGTGCCAGTGAAGAGGTGGTAGGGGCCCCCTATGGCTACACCTTC CASEEVVGAPYGYTF
TRBJ2-7 . TRBV28 . TGTGCCAGCAGTTCCATCCTAGCATCCTACGAGCAGTACTTC CASSSILASYEQYF
TRBJ2-7 . TRBV19 . TGTGCCAGTAGTAGGGGCCTAAGCTACGAGCAGTACTTC CASSRGLSYEQYF
TRBJ2-1 . TRBV18 TRBD2 TGTGCCAGCTCACCTGCAGGGAGGGTAAACAATGAGCAGTTCTTC CASSPAGRVNNEQFF
TRBJ2-4 . TRBV5-6 . TGTGCCAGCAGCGCAGCCGGGGGTACCAAAAACATTCAGTACTTC CASSAAGGTKNIQYF
TRBJ1-6 . TRBV5-1 TRBD1 TGCGCCAGCAGCGCTATAGACAGGGTAAGCTCCTATAATTCACCCCTCCACTTT CASSAIDRVSSYNSPLHF
TRBJ1-2 . TRBV7-9 . TGTGCCAGCAGCCCTACCCAGGGGTTAGATGGCTACACCTTC CASSPTQGLDGYTF
TRBJ1-1 . TRBV30 . TGTGCCTGGAGTGTATGGGGGGACACTGAAGCTTTCTTT CAWSVWGDTEAFF
TRBJ2-5 once TRBV28 TRBD2 TGTGCCAGCAGTTTCGGGACTAGCGGGAGAGGGCACCAAGAGACCCAGTACTTC CASSFGTSGRGHQETQYF
TRBJ2-3 . TRBV5-1 TRBD2 TGCGCCAGCCGACTAGCAGGCGACTACACAGATACGCAGTATTTT CASRLAGDYTDTQYF
TRBJ1-2 . TRBV19 . TGTGCCAGTACCCGACAGAAGACTAACTATGGCTACACCTTC CASTRQKTNYGYTF
TRBJ2-5 . TRBV4-1 . TGCGCCAGCAGCCAAGAAGGTTACAGAGTGGCCCAGTACTTC CASSQEGYRVAQYF